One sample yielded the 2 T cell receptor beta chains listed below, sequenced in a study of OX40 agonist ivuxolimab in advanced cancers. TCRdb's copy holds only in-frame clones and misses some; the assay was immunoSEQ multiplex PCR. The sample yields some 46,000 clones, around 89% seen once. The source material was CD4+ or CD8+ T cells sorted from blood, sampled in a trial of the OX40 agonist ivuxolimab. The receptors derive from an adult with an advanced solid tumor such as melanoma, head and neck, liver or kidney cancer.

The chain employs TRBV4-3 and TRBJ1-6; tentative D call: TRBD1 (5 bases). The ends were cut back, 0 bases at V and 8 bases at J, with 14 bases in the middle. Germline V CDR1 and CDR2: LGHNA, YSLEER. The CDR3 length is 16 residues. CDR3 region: CASSQDWTRVDSPLHF. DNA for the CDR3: TGCGCCAGCAGCCAAGACTGGACCAGGGTAGATTCACCCCTCCACTTT.

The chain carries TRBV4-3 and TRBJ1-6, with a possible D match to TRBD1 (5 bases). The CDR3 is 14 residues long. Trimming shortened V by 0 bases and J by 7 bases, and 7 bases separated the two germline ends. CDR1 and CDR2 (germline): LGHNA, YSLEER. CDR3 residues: CASSQDWGNSPLHF. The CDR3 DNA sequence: TGCGCCAGCAGCCAAGATTGGGGCAATTCACCCCTCCACTTT.